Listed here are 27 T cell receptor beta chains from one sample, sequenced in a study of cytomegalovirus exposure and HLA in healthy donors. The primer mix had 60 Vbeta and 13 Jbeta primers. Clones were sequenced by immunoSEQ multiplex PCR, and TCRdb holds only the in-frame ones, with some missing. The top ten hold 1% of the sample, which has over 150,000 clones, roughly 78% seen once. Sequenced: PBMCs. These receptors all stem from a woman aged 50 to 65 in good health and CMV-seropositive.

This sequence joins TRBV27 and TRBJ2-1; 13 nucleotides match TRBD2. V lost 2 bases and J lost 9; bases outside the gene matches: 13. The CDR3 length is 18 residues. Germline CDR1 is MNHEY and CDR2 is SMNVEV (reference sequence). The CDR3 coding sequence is TGTGCCAGCAGTTTAAGATGGTCTCGACTAGCGGGGGGTGTTGAGCAGTTCTTC. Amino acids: CASSLRWSRLAGGVEQFF.

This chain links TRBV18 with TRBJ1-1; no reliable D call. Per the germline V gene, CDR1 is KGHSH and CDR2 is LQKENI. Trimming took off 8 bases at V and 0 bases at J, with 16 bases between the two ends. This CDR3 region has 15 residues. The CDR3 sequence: CASRPGNDMNTEAFF. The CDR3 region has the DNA TGTGCCAGCCGACCCGGGAACGACATGAACACTGAAGCTTTCTTT.

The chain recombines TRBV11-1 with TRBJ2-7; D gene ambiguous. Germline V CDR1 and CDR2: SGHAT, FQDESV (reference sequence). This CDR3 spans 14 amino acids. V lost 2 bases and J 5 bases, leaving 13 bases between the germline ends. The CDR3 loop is CASSLISGPHEQYF. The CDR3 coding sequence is TGTGCCAGCAGCTTAATCTCAGGCCCCCACGAGCAGTACTTC.

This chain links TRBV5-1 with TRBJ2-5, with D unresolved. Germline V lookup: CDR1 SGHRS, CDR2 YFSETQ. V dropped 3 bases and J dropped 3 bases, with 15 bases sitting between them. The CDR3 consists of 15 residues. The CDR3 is CASSSQTQRKETQYF. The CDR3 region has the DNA TGCGCCAGCAGCTCACAGACGCAACGAAAAGAGACCCAGTACTTC. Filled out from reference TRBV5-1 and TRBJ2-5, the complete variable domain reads KAGVTQTPRYLIKTRGQQVTLSCSPISGHRSVSWYQQTPGQGLQFLFEYFSETQRNKGNFPGRFSGRQFSNSRSEMNVSTLELGDSALYLCASSSQTQRKETQYFGPGTRLLVL.

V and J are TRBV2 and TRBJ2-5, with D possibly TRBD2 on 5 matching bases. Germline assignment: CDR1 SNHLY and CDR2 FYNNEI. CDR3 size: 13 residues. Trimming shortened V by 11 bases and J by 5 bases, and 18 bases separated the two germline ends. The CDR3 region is CASSPRVYETQYF. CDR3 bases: TGTGCCTCCTCCCCGAGGGTTTACGAGACCCAGTACTTC.

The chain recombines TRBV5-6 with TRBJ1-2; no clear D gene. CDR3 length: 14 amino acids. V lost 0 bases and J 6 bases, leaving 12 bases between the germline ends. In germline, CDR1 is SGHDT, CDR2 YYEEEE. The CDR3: CASSLGNSLNGYTF. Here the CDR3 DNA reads TGTGCCAGCAGCTTGGGTAATAGCCTGAATGGCTACACCTTC.

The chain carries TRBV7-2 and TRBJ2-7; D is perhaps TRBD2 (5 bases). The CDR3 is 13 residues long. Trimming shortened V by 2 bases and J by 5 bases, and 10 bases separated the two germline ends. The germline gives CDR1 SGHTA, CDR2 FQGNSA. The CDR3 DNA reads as TGTGCCAGCAGCTTATTCGGAGCGGACGAGCAGTACTTC. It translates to CASSLFGADEQYF.

Written as DNA, the CDR3 is TGTGCCGGGAGGGGGGGGAACATTCAGTACTTC. Its translation is CAGRGGNIQYF. The rearrangement joins TRBV11-2 to TRBJ2-4, with a tentative D call TRBD2 (7 bases). The CDR3 extends over 11 amino acids. Germline CDR1 and CDR2: SGHAT and FQNNGV. V shed 11 bases and J shed 7 bases, with 12 bases lying between them.

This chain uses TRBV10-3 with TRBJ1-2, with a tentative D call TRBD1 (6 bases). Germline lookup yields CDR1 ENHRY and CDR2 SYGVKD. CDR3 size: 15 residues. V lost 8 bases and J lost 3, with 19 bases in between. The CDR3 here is CAISLLATGDYGYTF. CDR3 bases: TGTGCCATCTCCCTCCTGGCGACAGGCGACTATGGCTACACCTTC.

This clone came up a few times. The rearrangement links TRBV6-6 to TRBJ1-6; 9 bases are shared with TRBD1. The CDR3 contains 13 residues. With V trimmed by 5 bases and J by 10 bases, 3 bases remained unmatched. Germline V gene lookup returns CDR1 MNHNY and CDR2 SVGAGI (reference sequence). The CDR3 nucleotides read TGTGCCAGCAGTGACAGGGGGGAATCACCCCTCCACTTT. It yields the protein CASSDRGESPLHF.

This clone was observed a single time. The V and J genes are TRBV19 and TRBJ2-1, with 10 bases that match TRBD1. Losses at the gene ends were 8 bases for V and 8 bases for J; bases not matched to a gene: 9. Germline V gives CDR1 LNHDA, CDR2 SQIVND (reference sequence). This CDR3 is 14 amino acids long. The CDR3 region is CASAGTGVSDEQFF. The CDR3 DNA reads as TGTGCCAGTGCCGGGACAGGGGTTAGTGATGAGCAGTTCTTC.

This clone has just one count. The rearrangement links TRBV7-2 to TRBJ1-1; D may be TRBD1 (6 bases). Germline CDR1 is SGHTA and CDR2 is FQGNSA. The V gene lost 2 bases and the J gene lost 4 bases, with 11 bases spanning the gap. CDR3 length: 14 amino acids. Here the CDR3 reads CASSLTTGSTEAFF. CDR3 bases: TGTGCCAGCAGCTTAACGACAGGTTCCACTGAAGCTTTCTTT.

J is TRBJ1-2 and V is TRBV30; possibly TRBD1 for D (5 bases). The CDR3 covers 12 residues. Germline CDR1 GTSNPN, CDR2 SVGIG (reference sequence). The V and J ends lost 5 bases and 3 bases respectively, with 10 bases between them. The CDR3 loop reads CAWQGRDYGYTF. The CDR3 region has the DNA TGTGCCTGGCAGGGTCGGGACTATGGCTACACCTTC.

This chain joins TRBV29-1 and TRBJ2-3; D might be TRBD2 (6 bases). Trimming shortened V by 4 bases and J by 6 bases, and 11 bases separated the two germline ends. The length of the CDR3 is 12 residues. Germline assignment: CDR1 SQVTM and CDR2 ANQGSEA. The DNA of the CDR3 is TGCAGCGTTGGCCGACTAGGGGATACGCAGTATTTT. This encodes CSVGRLGDTQYF.

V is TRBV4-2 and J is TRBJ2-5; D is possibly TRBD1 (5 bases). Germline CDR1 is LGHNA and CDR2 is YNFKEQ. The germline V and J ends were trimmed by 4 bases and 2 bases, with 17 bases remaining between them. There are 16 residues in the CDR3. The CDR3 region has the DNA TGTGCCAGCAGCCCAATCGGCAAACAGGTGCAAGAGACCCAGTACTTC. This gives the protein CASSPIGKQVQETQYF.

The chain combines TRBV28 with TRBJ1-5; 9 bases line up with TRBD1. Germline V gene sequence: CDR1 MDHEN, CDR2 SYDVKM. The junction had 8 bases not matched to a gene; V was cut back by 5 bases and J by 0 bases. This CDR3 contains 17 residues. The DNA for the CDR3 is TGTGCCAGCAGTGTCGGGACAGGGAGCACTAGCAATCAGCCCCAGCATTTT. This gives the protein CASSVGTGSTSNQPQHF.

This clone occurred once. The CDR3 region is CASSPRDTTDTQYF. CDR3 bases: TGCGCCAGCAGCCCCCGGGACACAACAGATACGCAGTATTTT. The chain uses TRBV5-1 and TRBJ2-3; D may be TRBD1 (6 bases). Germline V gives CDR1 SGHRS, CDR2 YFSETQ. The V end was cut by 4 bases, the J end by 3 bases, with 12 bases between. The CDR3 has 14 residues.

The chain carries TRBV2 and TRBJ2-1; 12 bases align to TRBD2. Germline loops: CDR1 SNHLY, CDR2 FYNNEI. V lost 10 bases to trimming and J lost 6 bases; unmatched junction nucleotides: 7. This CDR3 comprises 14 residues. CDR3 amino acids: CAIHGLAGFNEQFF. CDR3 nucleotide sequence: TGTGCCATCCACGGACTAGCGGGGTTCAATGAGCAGTTCTTC.

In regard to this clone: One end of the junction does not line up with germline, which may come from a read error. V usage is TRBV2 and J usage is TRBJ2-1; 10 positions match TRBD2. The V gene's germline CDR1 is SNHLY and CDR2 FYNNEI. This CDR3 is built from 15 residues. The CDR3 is CAGSALAGGINEQFF. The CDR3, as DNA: TGTGCCGGCAGTGCCTTAGCGGGGGGTATCAATGAGCAGTTCTTC.

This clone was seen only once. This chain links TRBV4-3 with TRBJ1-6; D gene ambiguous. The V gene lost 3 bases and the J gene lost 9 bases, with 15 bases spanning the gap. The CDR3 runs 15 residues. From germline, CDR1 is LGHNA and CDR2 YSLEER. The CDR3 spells CASSHAPGITSPLHF. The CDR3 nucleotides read TGCGCCAGCAGCCATGCCCCGGGAATAACTTCACCCCTCCACTTT.

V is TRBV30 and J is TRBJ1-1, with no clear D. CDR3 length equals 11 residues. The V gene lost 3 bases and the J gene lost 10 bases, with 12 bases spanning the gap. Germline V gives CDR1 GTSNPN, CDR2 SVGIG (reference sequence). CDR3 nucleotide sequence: TGTGCCTGGAGCGGGGTAGGGTTAGCTTTCTTT. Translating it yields CAWSGVGLAFF.

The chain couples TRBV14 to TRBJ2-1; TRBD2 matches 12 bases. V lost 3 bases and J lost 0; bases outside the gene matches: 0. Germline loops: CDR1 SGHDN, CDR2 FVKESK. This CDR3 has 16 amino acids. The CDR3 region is CASSQTSGSSYNEQFF. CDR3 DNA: TGTGCCAGCAGCCAGACTAGCGGGAGCTCCTACAATGAGCAGTTCTTC.

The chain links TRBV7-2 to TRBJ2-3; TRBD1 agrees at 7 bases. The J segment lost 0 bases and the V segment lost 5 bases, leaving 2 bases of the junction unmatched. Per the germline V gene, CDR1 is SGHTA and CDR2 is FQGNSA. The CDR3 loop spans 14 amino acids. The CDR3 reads CASSRQGSTDTQYF. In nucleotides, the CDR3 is TGTGCCAGCAGCAGACAGGGTAGCACAGATACGCAGTATTTT.

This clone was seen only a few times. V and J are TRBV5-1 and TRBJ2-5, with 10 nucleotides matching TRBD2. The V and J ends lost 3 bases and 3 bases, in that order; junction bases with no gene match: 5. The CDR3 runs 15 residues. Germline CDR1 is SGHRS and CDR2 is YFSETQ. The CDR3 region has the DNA TGCGCCAGCAGCTCGGGGGGGACTAGCGAAGAGACCCAGTACTTC. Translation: CASSSGGTSEETQYF.

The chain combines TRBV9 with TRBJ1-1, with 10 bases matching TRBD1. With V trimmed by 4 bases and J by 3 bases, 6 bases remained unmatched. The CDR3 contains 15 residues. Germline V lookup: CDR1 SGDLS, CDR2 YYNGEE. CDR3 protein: CASSPRQGADTEAFF. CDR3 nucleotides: TGTGCCAGCAGCCCAAGACAGGGGGCGGACACTGAAGCTTTCTTT.

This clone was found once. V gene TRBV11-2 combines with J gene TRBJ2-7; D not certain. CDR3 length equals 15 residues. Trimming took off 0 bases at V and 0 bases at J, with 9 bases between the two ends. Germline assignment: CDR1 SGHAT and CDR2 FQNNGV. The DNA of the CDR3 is TGTGCCAGCAGCTTAGATCGAGGCGGCTCCTACGAGCAGTACTTC. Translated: CASSLDRGGSYEQYF. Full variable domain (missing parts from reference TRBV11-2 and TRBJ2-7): EAGVAQSPRYKIIEKRQSVAFWCNPISGHATLYWYQQILGQGPKLLIQFQNNGVVDDSQLPKDRFSAERLKGVDSTLKIQPAKLEDSAVYLCASSLDRGGSYEQYFGPGTRLTVT.

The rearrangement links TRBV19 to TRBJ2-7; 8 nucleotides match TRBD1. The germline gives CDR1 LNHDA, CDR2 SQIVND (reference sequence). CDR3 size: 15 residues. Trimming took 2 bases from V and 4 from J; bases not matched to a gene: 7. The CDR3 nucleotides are TGTGCCAGTAGTATACAGGCAGGGGGCCGTTACGAGCAGTACTTC. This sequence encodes CASSIQAGGRYEQYF.